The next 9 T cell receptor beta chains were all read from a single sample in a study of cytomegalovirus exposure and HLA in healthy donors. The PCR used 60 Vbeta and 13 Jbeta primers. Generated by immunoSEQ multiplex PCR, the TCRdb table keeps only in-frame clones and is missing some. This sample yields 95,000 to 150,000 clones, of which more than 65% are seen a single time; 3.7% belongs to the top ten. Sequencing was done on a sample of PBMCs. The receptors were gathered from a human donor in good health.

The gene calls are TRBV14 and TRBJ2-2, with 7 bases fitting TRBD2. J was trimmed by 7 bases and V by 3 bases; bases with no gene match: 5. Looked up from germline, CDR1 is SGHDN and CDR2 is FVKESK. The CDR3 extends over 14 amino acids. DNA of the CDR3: TGTGCCAGCAGCCACGGCGGGAGAGTCGGGGAGCTGTTTTTT. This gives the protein CASSHGGRVGELFF.

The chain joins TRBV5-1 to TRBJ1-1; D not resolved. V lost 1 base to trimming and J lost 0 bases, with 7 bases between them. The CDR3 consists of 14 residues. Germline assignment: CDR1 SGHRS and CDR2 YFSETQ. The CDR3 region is CASSLLAVNTEAFF. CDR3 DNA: TGCGCCAGCAGCTTGCTCGCGGTGAACACTGAAGCTTTCTTT.

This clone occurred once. CDR3 residues: CASSLGRTGENSPLHF. For the CDR3, the DNA is TGCGCCAGCAGCTTGGGCAGGACAGGGGAAAATTCACCCCTCCACTTT. The V call is TRBV5-1, the J call TRBJ1-6; 9 nucleotides match TRBD1. CDR1 SGHRS and CDR2 YFSETQ come from the germline V gene. This CDR3 contains 16 residues. J was trimmed by 7 bases and V by 0 bases; bases with no gene match: 5.

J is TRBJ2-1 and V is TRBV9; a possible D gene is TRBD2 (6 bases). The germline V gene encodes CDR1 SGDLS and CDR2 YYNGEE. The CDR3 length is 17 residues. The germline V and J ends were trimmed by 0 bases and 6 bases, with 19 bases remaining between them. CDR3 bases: TGTGCCAGCAGCGTAGACCTGGGAGGCCGAGTTTCCAATGAGCAGTTCTTC. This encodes CASSVDLGGRVSNEQFF.

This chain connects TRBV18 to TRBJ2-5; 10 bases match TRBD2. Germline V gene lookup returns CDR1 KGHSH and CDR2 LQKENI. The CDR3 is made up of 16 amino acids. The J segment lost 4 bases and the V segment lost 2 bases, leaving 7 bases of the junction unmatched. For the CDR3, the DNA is TGTGCCAGCTCACCAAGTCCACTAGCGGGAATAGAGACCCAGTACTTC. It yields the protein CASSPSPLAGIETQYF. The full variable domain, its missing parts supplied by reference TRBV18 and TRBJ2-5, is NAGVMQNPRHLVRRRGQEARLRCSPMKGHSHVYWYRQLPEEGLKFMVYLQKENIIDESGMPKERFSAEFPKEGPSILRIQQVVRGDSAAYFCASSPSPLAGIETQYFGPGTRLLVL.

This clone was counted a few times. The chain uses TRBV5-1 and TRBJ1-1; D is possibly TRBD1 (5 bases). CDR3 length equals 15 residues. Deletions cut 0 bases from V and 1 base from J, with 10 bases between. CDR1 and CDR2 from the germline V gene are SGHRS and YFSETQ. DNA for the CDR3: TGCGCCAGCAGCTTGGCGGGGGGGGAGAACACTGAAGCTTTCTTT. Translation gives CASSLAGGENTEAFF.

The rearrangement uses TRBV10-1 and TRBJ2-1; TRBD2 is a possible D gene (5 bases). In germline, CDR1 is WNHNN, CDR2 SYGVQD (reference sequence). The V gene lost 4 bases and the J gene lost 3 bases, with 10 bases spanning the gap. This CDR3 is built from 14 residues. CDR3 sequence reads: CASSGGVIYNEQFF. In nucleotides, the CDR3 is TGCGCCAGCAGTGGGGGAGTGATCTACAATGAGCAGTTCTTC.

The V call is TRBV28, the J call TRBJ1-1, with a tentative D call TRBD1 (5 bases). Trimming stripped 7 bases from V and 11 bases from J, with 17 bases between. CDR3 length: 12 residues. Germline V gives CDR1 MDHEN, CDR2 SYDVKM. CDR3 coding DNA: TGTGCCAGCACCAACCGGCCCTCAGGGGCTTTCTTT. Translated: CASTNRPSGAFF.

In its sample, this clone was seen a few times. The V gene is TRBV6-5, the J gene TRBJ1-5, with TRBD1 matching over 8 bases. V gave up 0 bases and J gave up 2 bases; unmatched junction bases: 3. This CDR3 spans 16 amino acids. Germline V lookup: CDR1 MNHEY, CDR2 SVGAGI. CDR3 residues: CASSYSAGGRNQPQHF. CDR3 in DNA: TGTGCCAGCAGTTACTCAGCAGGGGGCCGCAATCAGCCCCAGCATTTT.